These 10 T cell receptor beta chains originate from one sample sequenced in a study of T-cell reconstitution after alpha-beta-depleted transplantation in children. This sample's TCRbeta library carried unique molecular identifier barcodes. TCRdb recomputed calls from the PCR reads with MiXCR, one row per CDR3 protein. The repertoire includes 190,000 or so distinct CDR3 sequences, around 6.8% of them detected once, and around 3.1% sits in the top ten. The sample here was PBMCs from the stem cell graft donor, taken from the stem cell graft. The receptor source for this set is a human donor who donated a stem cell graft to a child with Wiskott-Aldrich syndrome.

In this sample, this clonotype turned up many times. This chain joins TRBV10-3 and TRBJ1-3; D not certain. The CDR3 has 10 amino acids. V gave up 5 bases and J gave up 9 bases, with 5 bases separating them. Germline V lookup: CDR1 ENHRY, CDR2 SYGVKD. The CDR3 is CAISLCTIYF. In DNA form, the CDR3 reads TGTGCCATCAGTTTATGCACCATATATTTT.

This clonotype came up many times. The gene calls are TRBV24-1 and TRBJ2-3; 10 bases are shared with TRBD1. CDR3 length equals 17 residues. J gave up 9 bases and V 4 bases, and 15 bases lay outside the gene matches. Germline CDR1 KGHDR, CDR2 SFDVKD. Here the CDR3 reads CATSDPNPGQGLKTQYF. CDR3 coding DNA: TGTGCCACCAGTGACCCCAACCCGGGACAGGGGCTGAAAACGCAGTATTTT.

This clonotype was found a few times. V gene TRBV5-5 combines with J gene TRBJ2-1; TRBD2 matches at 11 bases. V lost 4 bases and J lost 2; bases outside the gene matches: 5. The CDR3 has 16 residues. Looked up from germline, CDR1 is SGHKS and CDR2 is YYEKEE (reference sequence). In DNA, the CDR3 is TGTGCCAGCAGCCCGGGACTAGCGGTCGCCTACAATGAGCAGTTCTTC. This translates into CASSPGLAVAYNEQFF.

This clonotype appeared many times. This chain uses TRBV5-1 with TRBJ1-1; TRBD1 matches at 10 bases. The germline CDR1 and CDR2 sequences are SGHRS and YFSETQ. The CDR3 length is 17 residues. With 2 bases clipped from V and 1 base from J, the junction kept 8 bases outside the gene matches. The CDR3 region is CASSLHRQGAGNTEAFF. The CDR3 nucleotides are TGCGCCAGCAGCTTACATCGACAGGGGGCGGGGAACACTGAAGCTTTCTTT. Looking up the rest from reference TRBV5-1 and TRBJ1-1 gives the full variable domain: KAGVTQTPRYLIKTRGQQVTLSCSPISGHRSVSWYQQTPGQGLQFLFEYFSETQRNKGNFPGRFSGRQFSNSRSEMNVSTLELGDSALYLCASSLHRQGAGNTEAFFGQGTRLTVV.

This clonotype was counted ten times or more. The V call is TRBV4-3, the J call TRBJ1-1; TRBD1 matches 8 bases. After removal of 1 base from V and 1 base from J, the junction contained 2 bases not matched to a gene. Germline values: CDR1 LGHNA, CDR2 YSLEER. The CDR3 spans 15 residues. The DNA of the CDR3 is TGCGCCAGCAGCCAAGGGGACAGGCAGAACACTGAAGCTTTCTTT. Its protein is CASSQGDRQNTEAFF.

There are many counts of this clonotype. The chain joins TRBV12-3 or TRBV12-4 to TRBJ2-7; a possible D gene is TRBD2 (6 bases). CDR3 length: 16 amino acids. Trimming removed 3 bases from V and 4 bases from J, with 19 bases in between. CDR3 nucleotide sequence: TGTGCCAGCAGTTTCCTCCCCGGGGCGGGGAGTTACGAGCAGTACTTC. Its translation: CASSFLPGAGSYEQYF.

This sequence joins TRBV9 and TRBJ2-2; D not certain. V was cut by 4 bases and J by 4 bases, with 8 bases left in between. The germline CDR1 and CDR2 sequences are SGDLS and YYNGEE. The CDR3 is 13 residues long. CDR3 coding DNA: TGTGCCAGCAGCCTTAGCCCCACCGGGGAGCTGTTTTTT. This codes for CASSLSPTGELFF.

This clonotype was found many times. The genes are TRBV20-1 and TRBJ2-1; 10 bases fit TRBD2. Germline V gives CDR1 DFQATT, CDR2 SNEGSKA (reference sequence). This CDR3 contains 13 residues. The CDR3 DNA is TGCACTTCGTGGACTAGCGGATACAATGAGCAGTTCTTC. Translation: CTSWTSGYNEQFF.

This clonotype was recorded many times. One end of the junction does not line up with germline, which may come from a read error. V and J are TRBV12-3 or TRBV12-4 and TRBJ2-5; no reliable D call. This CDR3 has 12 amino acids. The CDR3 bases are TGTGCCAGTAGTTCGGCAGAAGAGACCCAGTACTTC. Translating gives CASSSAEETQYF.

This clonotype was counted many times. The rearrangement uses TRBV6-2 or TRBV6-3 and TRBJ2-1; no clear D. V lost 4 bases and J lost 10, with 8 bases in between. The CDR3 extends over 11 amino acids. From germline, CDR1 is MNHEY and CDR2 SVGEGT. The CDR3 DNA reads as TGTGCCAGCAGTTGGGGATTAGAGCAGTTCTTC. Translating gives CASSWGLEQFF.